The clone carrying this TCR beta chain was found a few times. The antigen remains unidentified. This sample was included in a study of blood T cells in healthy people across ages. A second PCR, run for roughly 7 to 12 cycles, used a sample-barcoded 5' primer plus a J-beta primer mix. TCRdb ran MiXCR on the 5' RACE reads and lists one entry per CDR3 protein. There are more than 600,000 distinct CDR3 sequences in the sample; approximately 25% occur only once, and 9.4% lies in the top ten. Overall study results and limits: Compared with aged donors, long-lived donors showed fewer expanded clones, suggesting selection. Bulk PBMC profiling left naive and antigen-experienced comparisons inconclusive.

The CDR3 has 17 residues. Germline CDR1 MDHEN, CDR2 SYDVKM. The same data also contributed to another study, on T cells of mothers and their children. That study reports: The people who donated were a few healthy Caucasian mothers and their six children.

This TCR derives from a boy aged 5 to 17 in good health. This chain connects TRBV28 to TRBJ2-5, with 14 bases aligning to TRBD2. Gene TRBJ2-7 matches the end of the DNA better, so the J call may be wrong. The specimen sequenced was blood. CDR3 nucleotide sequence: TGTGCCAGCAGTTTCCCCGGGACTAGCGGGGGCTCCTACGAGCAGTACTTC. It translates to CASSFPGTSGGSYEQYF.